The rows below give T cell receptor beta chains drawn from one sample of a study of early T cells in non-severe SARS-CoV-2 infection. MiXCR was run by TCRdb on the 5' RACE reads, yielding one entry per CDR3 protein. The sample has 65,000 to 95,000 distinct CDR3 sequences, roughly a sixth seen once. Sequencing was carried out using whole blood. All receptors derive from an adult who was a healthcare worker with PCR-confirmed SARS-CoV-2 infection or an uninfected control (not recorded which). The CDR3 runs from the conserved cysteine through the conserved F or W. The order of the fields is clone size, J gene, V gene, CDR3 length, D gene, CDR3 protein, CDR3 DNA. The D gene is left open where the match is weak. Where a row states a size, it is once, few, many or the class of an expanded clone; other rows omit it.

few TRBJ2-7 TRBV6-1 16 TRBD2 CASRLAGQGGSYEQYF TGTGCCAGCAGGCTAGCGGGGCAAGGGGGCTCCTACGAGCAGTACTTC
NA TRBJ2-5 TRBV20-1 17 NA CSAKSPSGRRLAETQYF TGCAGTGCTAAGAGTCCCTCCGGCCGGAGGTTGGCAGAGACCCAGTACTTC
NA TRBJ2-1 TRBV11-2 17 NA CASSRPTLPQPYNEQFF TGTGCCAGCAGCCGTCCGACCCTCCCCCAGCCCTACAATGAGCAGTTCTTC
many TRBJ1-2 TRBV19 11 NA CASSTLYGYTF TGTGCCAGTAGTACCCTCTATGGCTACACCTTC
NA TRBJ2-7 TRBV28 13 NA CASSFPVSYEQYF TGTGCCAGCAGTTTTCCGGTTTCCTACGAGCAGTACTTC
NA TRBJ2-1 TRBV7-3 13 NA CASSLNRDDEQFF TGTGCCAGCAGCTTAAACCGGGATGATGAGCAGTTCTTC
many TRBJ2-6 TRBV14 17 NA CASSQDGRKSGANVLTF TGTGCCAGCAGCCAAGACGGGCGGAAATCTGGGGCCAACGTCCTGACTTTC
NA TRBJ2-1 TRBV3-1 17 TRBD2 CASSRQWGLAGVSEQFF TGTGCCAGCAGCCGGCAGTGGGGGCTAGCGGGAGTAAGTGAGCAGTTCTTC
few TRBJ1-1 TRBV5-1 14 NA CASSPESGNTEAFF TGCGCCAGCAGCCCGGAGTCGGGGAACACTGAAGCTTTCTTT
NA TRBJ2-7 TRBV11-3 14 NA CASSLDLNSYEQYF TGTGCCAGCAGCTTAGATCTAAACAGCTACGAGCAGTACTTC
many TRBJ2-1 TRBV20-1 17 TRBD2 CSARWASRGGSYNEQFF TGCAGTGCTAGGTGGGCTAGCCGGGGGGGCTCCTACAATGAGCAGTTCTTC
few TRBJ1-2 TRBV4-2 16 TRBD1 CASSRETGGSSYGYTF TGTGCCAGCAGCCGCGAGACAGGGGGCTCAAGCTATGGCTACACCTTC
NA TRBJ2-2 TRBV5-6 18 TRBD2 CASSHVGLAGGGAGELFF TGTGCCAGCAGTCACGTGGGACTAGCGGGAGGAGGAGCCGGGGAGCTGTTTTTT
once TRBJ2-5 TRBV5-6 15 NA CASSWEGARAETQYF TGTGCCAGCAGCTGGGAGGGGGCTAGAGCGGAGACCCAGTACTTC
few TRBJ1-6 TRBV18 15 NA CASSPRGSPNSPLHF TGTGCCAGCTCACCACGTGGCAGTCCGAATTCACCCCTCCACTTT
NA TRBJ2-2 TRBV28 13 NA CASSVGGTGELFF TGTGCCAGCAGTGTGGGGGGTACCGGGGAGCTGTTTTTT
few TRBJ1-6 TRBV20-1 16 TRBD1 CSALPGQGQNNSPLHF TGCAGTGCTTTGCCGGGACAGGGGCAGAATAATTCACCCCTCCACTTT
few TRBJ2-3 TRBV28 15 TRBD2 CASRGASGDTDTQYF TGTGCCAGCAGGGGGGCTAGCGGGGACACAGATACGCAGTATTTT
few TRBJ2-1 TRBV20-1 17 TRBD2 CSARDTSGGDRYNEQFF TGCAGTGCTAGAGACACTAGCGGGGGGGACCGCTACAATGAGCAGTTCTTC
many TRBJ2-6 TRBV12-3/TRBV12-4 18 NA CASSSSGGRISGANVLTF TGTGCCAGCAGTTCCAGTGGAGGGAGGATCTCTGGGGCCAACGTCCTGACTTTC
few TRBJ2-1 TRBV5-1 13 NA CASSRGLANEQFF TGCGCCAGCAGCAGGGGACTGGCTAATGAGCAGTTCTTC
few TRBJ2-1 TRBV11-3 14 TRBD1 CASSWDRETNEQFF TGTGCCAGCAGCTGGGACAGGGAGACCAATGAGCAGTTCTTC
NA TRBJ2-1 TRBV21-1 14 NA CASGGQRETSEQFF TGTGCCAGCGGGGGCCAGCGGGAAACGTCTGAGCAGTTCTTC
NA TRBJ2-2 TRBV13 16 NA CASSVYRAGDTGELFF TGTGCCAGCAGCGTATACAGGGCTGGGGACACCGGGGAGCTGTTTTTT
few TRBJ1-1 TRBV2 17 NA CASSNSPGLGWSTEAFF TGTGCCAGCAGTAATTCCCCGGGACTTGGTTGGAGCACTGAAGCTTTCTTT
few TRBJ2-3 TRBV13 17 TRBD2 CASSRGASGRRTDTQYF TGTGCCAGCAGCCGGGGGGCTAGCGGGAGGCGCACAGATACGCAGTATTTT
NA TRBJ2-7 TRBV20-1 15 NA CSAPRGSGVAGEQYF TGCAGTGCCCCGAGGGGCAGTGGAGTCGCTGGCGAGCAGTACTTC
NA TRBJ2-1 TRBV3-1 12 NA CASSQVIGEQFF TGTGCCAGCAGCCAAGTAATCGGAGAGCAGTTCTTC